The 22 T cell receptor beta chains in this list originate from one sample, sequenced in a study of vaccination and CD4 T cells after COVID-19. No antigen has been assigned to these receptors. Sequencing of the DNA from cultured CD4+ T cells was carried out with the Oncomine TCR Beta short-read assay. TCRdb independently ran MiXCR on the PCR reads; one entry per CDR3 protein. The sample has about 13,000 distinct CDR3 sequences, around 47% seen once; the top ten hold about 13%. The treatment here: approximately 10-day PBMC culture with coronavirus spike peptide pools or control peptides (ViraFEST assay). Source material: CD4+ T cells from blood, cultured in vitro. Source of these receptors: a human donor who had recovered from COVID-19.

The chain combines TRBV24-1 with TRBJ1-1; D not resolved. The V end lost 8 bases, the J end lost 2 bases, and 5 bases lay between the germline ends. The CDR3 consists of 11 residues. From germline, CDR1 is KGHDR and CDR2 SFDVKD. CDR3: CATMENTEAFF. For the CDR3, the DNA is TGTGCCACCATGGAAAACACTGAAGCTTTCTTT.

This rearrangement joins TRBV20-1 to TRBJ2-3; no clear D gene. This CDR3 is 15 amino acids long. In germline, CDR1 is DFQATT, CDR2 SNEGSKA (reference sequence). V was pared by 4 bases and J by 4 bases, with 18 bases between. CDR3 loop: CSATPPTVKADTQYF. The CDR3 nucleotides read TGCAGTGCTACACCGCCCACGGTCAAGGCAGATACGCAGTATTTT.

The chain links TRBV12-3 or TRBV12-4 to TRBJ1-1; D is ambiguous. V was trimmed by 5 bases and J by 5 bases, leaving 18 bases between them. CDR3 size: 15 residues. The CDR3 here is CASSKSWGAGTEAFF. The CDR3, as DNA: TGTGCCAGCAGTAAGAGCTGGGGAGCGGGAACTGAAGCTTTCTTT.

This chain joins TRBV5-4 and TRBJ2-5; D perhaps matches TRBD2 (5 bases). V lost 0 bases and J 4 bases, leaving 10 bases between the germline ends. CDR1 is SGHNT and CDR2 is YYREEE in the germline V gene (reference sequence). The CDR3 is 14 amino acids. The CDR3 reads CASSLEGAVETQYF. The CDR3 coding sequence is TGTGCCAGCAGCTTGGAGGGAGCGGTAGAGACCCAGTACTTC.

The chain couples TRBV2 to TRBJ2-3, with D perhaps TRBD2 (6 bases). Germline CDR1 is SNHLY and CDR2 is FYNNEI. Deletions cut 3 bases from V and 2 bases from J, with 15 bases between. This CDR3 has 16 residues. Here the CDR3 reads CASSDNSGPTTDTQYF. The CDR3 DNA sequence: TGTGCCAGCAGTGATAATAGCGGACCAACCACAGATACGCAGTATTTT.

The chain joins TRBV19 to TRBJ2-2; TRBD1 matches 10 bases. Germline V lookup: CDR1 LNHDA, CDR2 SQIVND (reference sequence). The CDR3 is 15 amino acids. Unmatched junction bases numbered 4, after V lost 4 bases and J lost 5 bases. The CDR3, as DNA: TGTGCCAGTAGTACGACAGGGGGCTTAACCGGGGAGCTGTTTTTT. Its protein product is CASSTTGGLTGELFF.

The V and J genes are TRBV7-2 and TRBJ1-3; no definite D call. The CDR3 contains 15 residues. The germline CDR1 and CDR2 sequences are SGHTA and FQGNSA. V was shortened by 4 bases and J by 0 bases, with 10 bases between the two germline ends. The CDR3: CASSSRRISGNTIYF. In DNA, the CDR3 is TGTGCCAGCAGCTCCCGACGTATCTCTGGAAACACCATATATTTT.

This clonotype was recorded only once. CDR3 region: CASTHREVTGELFF. CDR3 DNA: TGTGCCAGCACCCACAGGGAGGTCACCGGGGAGCTGTTTTTT. This chain joins TRBV6-1 and TRBJ2-2; either TRBD1 or TRBD2 may supply D (6 bases each). There are 14 residues in the CDR3. The germline CDR1 and CDR2 sequences are MNHNS and SASEGT. V lost 7 bases, J lost 4 bases, and 13 bases lay in between.

The gene calls are TRBV5-1 and TRBJ2-1; D gene uncertain. CDR3 size: 15 residues. Trimming shortened V by 2 bases and J by 6 bases, and 15 bases separated the two germline ends. Per the germline V gene, CDR1 is SGHRS and CDR2 is YFSETQ. CDR3 region: CASSFPLGDSNEQFF. The CDR3 nucleotides read TGCGCCAGCAGCTTCCCCCTTGGAGATAGCAATGAGCAGTTCTTC. The entire variable domain, with the rest obtained from reference TRBV5-1 and TRBJ2-1, is as follows: KAGVTQTPRYLIKTRGQQVTLSCSPISGHRSVSWYQQTPGQGLQFLFEYFSETQRNKGNFPGRFSGRQFSNSRSEMNVSTLELGDSALYLCASSFPLGDSNEQFFGPGTRLTVL.

A single count supports this clonotype. The J gene is TRBJ2-5, the V gene TRBV20-1; 8 bases map to TRBD2. Trimming removed 0 bases from V and 5 bases from J; junction bases left unmatched: 5. The germline gives CDR1 DFQATT, CDR2 SNEGSKA (reference sequence). The CDR3 loop spans 14 amino acids. The CDR3 loop is CSAREISGIETQYF. The CDR3 DNA reads TGCAGTGCTAGAGAAATTAGCGGGATTGAGACCCAGTACTTC.

This clonotype was counted only a few times. The chain links TRBV7-9 to TRBJ2-3; D might be TRBD1 (5 bases). This CDR3 has 17 residues. Germline V lookup: CDR1 SEHNR, CDR2 FQNEAQ (reference sequence). The ends were cut back, 4 bases at V and 0 bases at J, with 17 bases in the middle. The CDR3 is CASSYYRFPASTDTQYF. The CDR3 region has the DNA TGTGCCAGCAGCTATTACAGGTTCCCGGCAAGCACAGATACGCAGTATTTT.

This clonotype came up a few times. The rearrangement links TRBV19 to TRBJ1-2, with TRBD1 identical over 9 bases. V gave up 7 bases and J gave up 3 bases; unmatched junction bases: 6. The CDR3 length is 14 residues. Germline V gives CDR1 LNHDA, CDR2 SQIVND (reference sequence). Written as DNA, the CDR3 is TGTGCCAGTACGAGTACAGGGGGCTACTATGGCTACACCTTC. Protein sequence: CASTSTGGYYGYTF.

Regarding this clonotype: Germline is not matched at one junction end, which may reflect a read error. The chain recombines TRBV10-3 with TRBJ1-1, with D perhaps TRBD1 (6 bases). Per the germline V gene, CDR1 is ENHRY and CDR2 is SYGVKD. This CDR3 has 13 residues. CDR3 coding DNA: TGTGTCATCACCGATGGACAGACACTTGAAGCTTTCTTT. Its protein is CVITDGQTLEAFF.

This chain connects TRBV7-3 to TRBJ2-1; TRBD2 aligns across 7 bases. V trimming: 3 bases; J trimming: 3 bases; junction bases outside the gene matches: 5. Looked up from germline, CDR1 is SGHTA and CDR2 is FQGTGA. The CDR3 runs to 15 residues. CDR3 protein: CASSFWAGDYNEQFF. Written as DNA, the CDR3 is TGTGCCAGCAGCTTCTGGGCGGGAGACTACAATGAGCAGTTCTTC.

This clonotype came up once. This chain joins TRBV7-2 and TRBJ2-2; D gene ambiguous. V was shortened by 1 base and J by 7 bases, with 7 bases between the two germline ends. CDR3 size: 13 residues. Germline values: CDR1 SGHTA, CDR2 FQGNSA. The CDR3 sequence: CASSLEVNGELFF. In nucleotides, the CDR3 is TGTGCCAGCAGCTTAGAGGTCAACGGGGAGCTGTTTTTT.

Only a few counts were recorded for this clonotype. The genes are TRBV7-9 and TRBJ1-1; D gene ambiguous. Trimming removed 6 bases at V and 1 base at J, with 9 bases between. This CDR3 is 13 amino acids long. Germline CDR1 reads SEHNR; CDR2 reads FQNEAQ (reference sequence). In DNA form, the CDR3 reads TGTGCCAGCAGTCCCGACACGAACACTGAAGCTTTCTTT. This gives the protein CASSPDTNTEAFF.

The V call is TRBV7-9, the J call TRBJ2-5; D is possibly TRBD1 or TRBD2 (6 bases each). The CDR3 is made up of 19 amino acids. CDR1 is SEHNR, CDR2 FQNEAQ, per germline (reference sequence). Trimming left V 3 bases short and J 3 bases short, with 26 bases between. The CDR3: CASSFSQLSARGPKETQYF. DNA for the CDR3: TGTGCCAGCAGCTTCTCACAATTATCCGCCCGGGGGCCCAAAGAGACCCAGTACTTC. The full variable domain, completed using reference TRBV7-9 and TRBJ2-5, is DTGVSQNPRHKITKRGQNVTFRCDPISEHNRLYWYRQTLGQGPEFLTYFQNEAQLEKSRLLSDRFSAERPKGSFSTLEIQRTEQGDSAMYLCASSFSQLSARGPKETQYFGPGTRLLVL.

This clonotype showed up just a few times. The rearrangement links TRBV3-1 to TRBJ1-1, with 7 bases lining up with TRBD1. The CDR3 is made up of 15 amino acids. Germline V gene lookup returns CDR1 LGHDT and CDR2 YNNKEL (reference sequence). V gave up 0 bases and J gave up 2 bases; unmatched junction bases: 3. CDR3 DNA sequence: TGTGCCAGCAGCCAAGATGGGGACAGAAACACTGAAGCTTTCTTT. It encodes CASSQDGDRNTEAFF. Full variable domain (missing parts from reference TRBV3-1 and TRBJ1-1): DTAVSQTPKYLVTQMGNDKSIKCEQNLGHDTMYWYKQDSKKFLKIMFSYNNKELIINETVPNRFSPKSPDKAHLNLHINSLELGDSAVYFCASSQDGDRNTEAFFGQGTRLTVV.

This clonotype has a handful of counts. The chain is built from TRBV6-5 and TRBJ1-6; a weak D match, TRBD1 (6 bases). This CDR3 region has 15 residues. The germline gives CDR1 MNHEY, CDR2 SVGAGI. Trimming cost V 2 bases and J 5 bases, with 10 bases left between them. The CDR3 DNA follows: TGTGCCAGCAGTTACGCCTACAGGGATAATTCACCCCTCCACTTT. Protein sequence: CASSYAYRDNSPLHF.

The rearrangement uses TRBV28 and TRBJ1-5; the D gene is possibly TRBD1 (6 bases). Between the trimmed V and J ends, which lost 5 bases and 0 bases, there was a span of 17 bases. This CDR3 has 17 amino acids. Germline V gives CDR1 MDHEN, CDR2 SYDVKM. CDR3 nucleotide sequence: TGTGCCAGCAGTCCCACAGGACAGAAAGATAGCAATCAGCCCCAGCATTTT. Its protein product is CASSPTGQKDSNQPQHF.

The chain has TRBV9 and TRBJ1-1; D gene ambiguous. The germline V gene encodes CDR1 SGDLS and CDR2 YYNGEE. V lost 0 bases and J lost 4, with 10 bases in between. The length of the CDR3 is 14 residues. CDR3 protein: CASSVVEGLTEAFF. The CDR3 DNA reads as TGTGCCAGCAGCGTAGTAGAGGGTCTCACTGAAGCTTTCTTT.

The rearrangement uses TRBV7-2 and TRBJ2-4; TRBD1 matches at 8 bases. CDR1 SGHTA and CDR2 FQGNSA come from the germline V gene. The CDR3 covers 15 residues. V was clipped by 4 bases and J by 11 bases; unmatched bases: 13. The CDR3 nucleotides read TGTGCCAGCAGCTCACACTCGTTGGGACAGGACGTTCAGTACTTC. Its translation: CASSSHSLGQDVQYF.